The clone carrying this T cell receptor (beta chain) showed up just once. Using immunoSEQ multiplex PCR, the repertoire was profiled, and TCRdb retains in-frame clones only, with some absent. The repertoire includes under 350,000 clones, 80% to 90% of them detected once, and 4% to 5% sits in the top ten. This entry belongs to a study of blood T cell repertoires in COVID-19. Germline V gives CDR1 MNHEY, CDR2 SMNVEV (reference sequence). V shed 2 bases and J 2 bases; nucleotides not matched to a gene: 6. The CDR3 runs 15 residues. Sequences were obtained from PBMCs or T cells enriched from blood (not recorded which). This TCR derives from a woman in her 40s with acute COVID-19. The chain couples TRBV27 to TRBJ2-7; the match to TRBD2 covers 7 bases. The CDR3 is CASSLGLAVPYEQYF. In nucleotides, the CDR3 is TGTGCCAGCAGTTTAGGGCTAGCGGTCCCCTACGAGCAGTACTTC.